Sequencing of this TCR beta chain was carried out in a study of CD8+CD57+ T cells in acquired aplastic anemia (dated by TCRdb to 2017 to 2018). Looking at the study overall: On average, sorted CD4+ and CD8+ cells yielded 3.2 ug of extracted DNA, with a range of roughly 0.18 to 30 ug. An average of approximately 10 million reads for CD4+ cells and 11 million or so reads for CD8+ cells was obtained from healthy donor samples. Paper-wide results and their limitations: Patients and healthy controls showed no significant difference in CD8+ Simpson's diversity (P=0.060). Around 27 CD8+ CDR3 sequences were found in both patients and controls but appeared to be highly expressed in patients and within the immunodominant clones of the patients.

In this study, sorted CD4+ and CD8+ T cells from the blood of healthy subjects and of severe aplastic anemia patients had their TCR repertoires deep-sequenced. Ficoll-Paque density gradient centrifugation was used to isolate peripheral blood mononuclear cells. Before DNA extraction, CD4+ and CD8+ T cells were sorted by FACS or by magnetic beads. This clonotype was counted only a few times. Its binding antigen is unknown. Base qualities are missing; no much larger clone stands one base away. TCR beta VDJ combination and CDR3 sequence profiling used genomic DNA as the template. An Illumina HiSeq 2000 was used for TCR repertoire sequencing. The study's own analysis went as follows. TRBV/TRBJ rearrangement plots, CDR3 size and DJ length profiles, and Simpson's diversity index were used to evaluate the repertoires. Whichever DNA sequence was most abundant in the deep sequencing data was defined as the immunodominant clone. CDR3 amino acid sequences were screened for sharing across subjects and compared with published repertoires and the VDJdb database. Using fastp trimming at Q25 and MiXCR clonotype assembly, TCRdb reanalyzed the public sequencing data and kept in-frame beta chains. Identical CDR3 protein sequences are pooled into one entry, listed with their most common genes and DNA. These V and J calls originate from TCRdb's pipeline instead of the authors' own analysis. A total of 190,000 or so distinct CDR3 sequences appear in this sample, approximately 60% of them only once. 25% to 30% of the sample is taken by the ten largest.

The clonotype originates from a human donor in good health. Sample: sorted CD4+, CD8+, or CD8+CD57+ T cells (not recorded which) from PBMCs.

The CDR3 protein is CASSRGHEQYF. The nucleotides read TGTGCCAGTTCAAGGGGGCACGAGCAGTACTTC. Recombination joined TRBV9 with TRBJ2-7, and 7 junction bases match TRBD1. Here V drops 8 bases and J drops 5 bases, and the junction holds 4 bases not matched to any gene. From a lookup of the germline V gene, CDR1 and CDR2 are SGDLS and YYNGEE. There are 11 amino acids in the CDR3, from cysteine to phenylalanine inclusive. The retained sequence is limited to the CDR3, 33 bases, with the frame set at the first base.